The 3 T cell receptor beta chains below all came from one sample that was sequenced in a study of CD8+CD57+ T cells in acquired aplastic anemia. Patients chosen for sequencing had CD8+CD57+ cells that had expanded, as shown by flow cytometry. Genomic DNA acted as the template from which TCR beta VDJ combination and CDR3 sequence profiling were carried out. TCRdb reprocessed the reads via MiXCR and lists one record per CDR3 protein. The repertoire holds 150,000 to 200,000 distinct CDR3 sequences, with around half as singletons. The sample comprised sorted CD4+, CD8+, or CD8+CD57+ T cells (not recorded which) from PBMCs. These receptors all come from a human donor with aplastic anemia.

This clonotype was picked up a small number of times. The chain carries TRBV3-1 and TRBJ2-5, with 7 bases fitting TRBD2. Trimming removed 7 bases from V and 2 bases from J; junction bases left unmatched: 10. There are 15 residues in the CDR3. Germline loops: CDR1 LGHDT, CDR2 YNNKEL (reference sequence). The CDR3 coding sequence is TGTGCCAGCACCATGGGGGGGGTTAGGCAAGAGACCCAGTACTTC. Translating it yields CASTMGGVRQETQYF.

V usage is TRBV3-1 and J usage is TRBJ2-2; D not resolved. Germline lookup yields CDR1 LGHDT and CDR2 YNNKEL (reference sequence). CDR3 length: 15 residues. The ends were cut back, 1 base at V and 5 bases at J, with 11 bases in the middle. For the CDR3, the DNA is TGTGCCAGCAGCCAAGGGACGGTCATAACCGGGGAGCTGTTTTTT. Encoded protein: CASSQGTVITGELFF.

Ten or more counts support this clonotype. The V call is TRBV6-1, the J call TRBJ2-1, with D possibly matching TRBD2 (5 bases). CDR3 size: 15 residues. The germline V gene encodes CDR1 MNHNS and CDR2 SASEGT. V gave up 3 bases and J gave up 6 bases, with 15 bases separating them. For the CDR3, the DNA is TGTGCCAGCAGTGATCTAGCAACGATAACCAATGAGCAGTTCTTC. Protein sequence: CASSDLATITNEQFF.